A selection of T cell receptor beta chains follows, all from one sample in a study of T cells in Graves' hyperthyroidism and ophthalmopathy. TCRdb ran MiXCR on the multiplex PCR reads and lists one entry per CDR3 protein. Among 300,000 to 450,000 distinct CDR3 sequences listed, about 15% were seen once. The sequenced sample was blood. Every receptor here comes from a woman in her twenties or thirties with Graves' ophthalmopathy. CDR3s include the opening cysteine and the closing phenylalanine or tryptophan. A D gene is named only where the DNA matches it firmly. Some rows have no size entry. The others give once, few or many, or a class for an expanded clone.

j_gene,d_gene,abundance,v_gene,CDR3nt,CDR3aa
TRBJ1-1,NA,few,TRBV15,TGTGCCACCAGCAGAGACCAAATGTCTTGGGAGGCTTTCTTT,CATSRDQMSWEAFF
TRBJ1-2,TRBD1,many,TRBV28,TGTGCCAGCAGTGGGAGCCCACAGGGGAGCGATGGCTACACCTTC,CASSGSPQGSDGYTF
TRBJ2-7,TRBD1,NA,TRBV6-2/TRBV6-3,TGTGCCAGCAGTTATGACAGGGGTAGAGTGCAGTACTTC,CASSYDRGRVQYF
TRBJ1-1,TRBD1,many,TRBV12-3/TRBV12-4,TGTGCCAGCAGCCTGACAGGGGGTCGGCCTGAAGCTTTCTTT,CASSLTGGRPEAFF
TRBJ2-3,TRBD1,many,TRBV3-1,TGTGCCAGCAGCCTGAGGACAGGGACCACTCCGGGGTATTTT,CASSLRTGTTPGYF
TRBJ2-1,NA,NA,TRBV7-2,TGTGCCAGCAGCTTAGCGGCGGGGTACAATGAGCAGTTCTTC,CASSLAAGYNEQFF
TRBJ1-5,NA,few,TRBV6-1,TGTGCCAGCGGACCACAGTTGGGGGCTGTTCAGCCCCAGCATTTT,CASGPQLGAVQPQHF
TRBJ1-6,NA,few,TRBV20-1,TGCAGTGCTAGAAACCCAGGGGCTCGGAATTCACCCCTCCACTTT,CSARNPGARNSPLHF
TRBJ2-6,NA,few,TRBV4-1,TGCGCCAGCAGCCAAGGCCCACAGGGCCGATTCTCTGGGGCCAACGTCCTGACTTTC,CASSQGPQGRFSGANVLTF
TRBJ2-3,TRBD2,many,TRBV7-9,TGTGCCAGCAGCTCAGGCCCGGGACTAGTAGATCCAGATACGCAGTATTTT,CASSSGPGLVDPDTQYF
TRBJ2-5,TRBD1,many,TRBV14,TGTGCCAGCAGCCCCGGGACAGGGAACAACATGCAAGAGACCCAGTACTTC,CASSPGTGNNMQETQYF
TRBJ2-5,NA,many,TRBV20-1,TGCAGTGCTAGAGGCTTGAACGTGCCCCGCGGATGGGAGACCCAGTACTTC,CSARGLNVPRGWETQYF
TRBJ2-7,NA,NA,TRBV20-1,TGCAGTGCTAGTACGGTCTACGAGCAGTACTTC,CSASTVYEQYF
TRBJ2-5,NA,few,TRBV7-8,TGTGCCAGCAGTTTTAAAATCCCCCCAGAGACCCAGTACTTC,CASSFKIPPETQYF
TRBJ1-2,NA,NA,TRBV5-5,TGTGCCAGCAGCTTGGATCCGAGTTCAAGGGGCTACACCTTC,CASSLDPSSRGYTF
TRBJ1-2,NA,many,TRBV12-3/TRBV12-4,TGTGCCAGCAGTTTCAGGGGTCTCAATGGCTACACCTTC,CASSFRGLNGYTF
TRBJ1-1,NA,many,TRBV27,TGTGCCAGCAGTGTCGGTAGCGGGGTGAACACTGAAGCTTTCTTT,CASSVGSGVNTEAFF
TRBJ1-6,TRBD1,few,TRBV6-1,TGTGCCAGCAGTGAACTAGACAGGGGGAGATCACCCCTCCACTTT,CASSELDRGRSPLHF
TRBJ2-5,NA,NA,TRBV24-1,TGTGCCACCGGCGGACTGGCCCAAGAGACCCAGTACTTC,CATGGLAQETQYF
TRBJ2-7,TRBD2,many,TRBV3-1,TGTGCCAGCAGCCCCGGGACTAGCGGGGGCTACGAGCAGTACTTC,CASSPGTSGGYEQYF
TRBJ1-2,TRBD1,NA,TRBV19,TGTGCCAGTAACAATCAGGGGGACAACTATGGCTACACCTTC,CASNNQGDNYGYTF
TRBJ1-3,NA,few,TRBV28,TGTGCCAGCAGTTTTAGGGGCGTGTTGGGAAACACCATATATTTT,CASSFRGVLGNTIYF
TRBJ2-5,TRBD1,NA,TRBV12-3/TRBV12-4,TGTGCCAGCAGTTTAGCTGTAGGGGGCTGGGAGACCCAGTACTTC,CASSLAVGGWETQYF
TRBJ2-7,NA,many,TRBV3-1,TGTGCCAGCAGCCTAACCCTAGGAGTTTACGAGCAGTACTTC,CASSLTLGVYEQYF
TRBJ1-4,NA,NA,TRBV9,TGTGCCAGCACCGTAGGGCTGGGGGGCGGAAAACTGTTTTTT,CASTVGLGGGKLFF
TRBJ1-4,NA,NA,TRBV28,TGTGCCAGCAGCCCGATTCGAGGGATCGAAGAAAAACTGTTTTTT,CASSPIRGIEEKLFF
TRBJ1-5,TRBD1,many,TRBV28,TGTGCCAGCAGCACAACACCCCGAGACAGGGAGCGTAGCAATCAGCCCCAGCATTTT,CASSTTPRDRERSNQPQHF
TRBJ2-1,NA,few,TRBV9,TGTGCCAGCAGCGACCAGGGTGGCTCCTACAATGAGCAGTTCTTC,CASSDQGGSYNEQFF
TRBJ1-2,TRBD1,few,TRBV7-9,TGTGCCAGCAGCCTAACCCCGGGGAGGACAGGGACCTATGGCTACACCTTC,CASSLTPGRTGTYGYTF
TRBJ2-1,TRBD2,NA,TRBV6-2/TRBV6-3,TGTGCCACGCGGGGGAGCTCCTACAATGAGCAGTTCTTC,CATRGSSYNEQFF
TRBJ2-1,NA,many,TRBV5-1,TGCGCCAGCAGGCCAGGTTCCACCACCTACAATGAGCAGTTCTTC,CASRPGSTTYNEQFF
TRBJ1-5,NA,many,TRBV20-1,TGCAGTGCTAGCGGGACGTTTTTAATGGGGCATAGCAATCAGCCCCAGCATTTT,CSASGTFLMGHSNQPQHF
TRBJ2-3,NA,few,TRBV9,TGTGCCAGCAGCGATCGGGGTCAGGTTACGCAGTATTTT,CASSDRGQVTQYF
TRBJ2-1,TRBD1,NA,TRBV9,TGTGCCAGCAGCATCACAGGGGGGTGGGATGAGCAGTTCTTC,CASSITGGWDEQFF
TRBJ2-5,TRBD2,NA,TRBV20-1,TGCAGTGCGGGACTAGCGATAAAAGAGACCCAGTACTTC,CSAGLAIKETQYF
TRBJ2-5,NA,many,TRBV25-1,TGTGCCAGCAGTGAGGGAGGAATGGAGCAAGAGACCCAGTACTTC,CASSEGGMEQETQYF
TRBJ2-7,TRBD2,many,TRBV7-2,TGTGCCAGCAGCGCACTAGCGGGGGCATCCTACGAGCAGTACTTC,CASSALAGASYEQYF
TRBJ2-2,TRBD2,NA,TRBV20-1,TGCAGTGTCGATGCTAGCGGGGACGCCGGGGAGCTGTTTTTT,CSVDASGDAGELFF
TRBJ2-3,NA,NA,TRBV6-1,TGTGCCAGCAGTGACACTAGGGGAAACACAGATACGCAGTATTTT,CASSDTRGNTDTQYF
TRBJ1-1,NA,few,TRBV5-1,TGCGCCAGCAGCTTTCAGGGGACCACTGAAGCTTCCTTT,CASSFQGTTEASF
TRBJ2-1,NA,many,TRBV5-6,TGTGCCAGCAGCTTGGAGGGGGTCCCCTACAATGAGCAGTTCTTC,CASSLEGVPYNEQFF
TRBJ2-7,NA,many,TRBV7-2,TGTGCCAGCAGCTTAGGGGGACTCGCTACCTACGAGCAGTACTTC,CASSLGGLATYEQYF
TRBJ2-6,NA,many,TRBV6-1,TGTGCCAGCAGGACAACAGCGACTGGGGCCAACGTCCTGACTTTC,CASRTTATGANVLTF
TRBJ2-1,NA,NA,TRBV7-9,TGTGCCAGCAGCTTACGGGGTGAGGGGATCTACAATGAGCAGTTCTTC,CASSLRGEGIYNEQFF
TRBJ1-5,NA,few,TRBV28,TGTGCCAGCAGTAGGTCGAGTCCCCAGCATTTT,CASSRSSPQHF
TRBJ1-5,NA,many,TRBV2,TGTGCCAGCAGTGAAACAGGGTGGGGGCAGCCCCAGCATTTT,CASSETGWGQPQHF
TRBJ2-5,TRBD2,NA,TRBV7-2,TGTGCCAGCAGCACGGATAGCGGGGCCGGAGAGACCCAGTACTTC,CASSTDSGAGETQYF
TRBJ2-3,TRBD2,many,TRBV20-1,TGCAGTGCTACCCGGACTAGCGGGAGCACAGATACGCAGTATTTT,CSATRTSGSTDTQYF
TRBJ1-1,NA,once,TRBV4-1,TGCGCCAGCAGCCAAGATGGGCAGGGTAACACTGAAGCTTTCTTT,CASSQDGQGNTEAFF
TRBJ2-7,TRBD1,NA,TRBV19,TGTGCCAGTACCACAGGGACAGGGGTCTTCTACGAGCAGTACTTC,CASTTGTGVFYEQYF
TRBJ1-1,NA,NA,TRBV7-8,TGTGCCAGCAGCTTAGGGGCAGGGGTAGCTTTCTTT,CASSLGAGVAFF
TRBJ2-4,NA,many,TRBV20-1,TGCAGTGCTAGGGGGGGACTAGCCAAAAACATTCAGTACTTC,CSARGGLAKNIQYF
TRBJ1-2,NA,many,TRBV2,TGTGCCACCCCTCCCGGTCGGGATGGCTACACCTTC,CATPPGRDGYTF
TRBJ1-4,NA,NA,TRBV29-1,TGCAGCGTTGGTGAGGGGTTGGTGGCTAATGAAAAACTGTTTTTT,CSVGEGLVANEKLFF
TRBJ2-2,TRBD2,many,TRBV18,TGTGCCAGCTCACCTCCGGGACTAGCAAGCGGGGAGCTGTTTTTT,CASSPPGLASGELFF
TRBJ2-7,TRBD1,NA,TRBV2,TGTGCCAGCAGTGAATGGGAGACAGGGGGATCTAGCCAGCAGTACTTC,CASSEWETGGSSQQYF
TRBJ1-1,NA,many,TRBV7-6,TGTGCCAGCAGCTTAGGGTCGAGCGGGGGGCTCGGAACTGAAGCTTTCTTT,CASSLGSSGGLGTEAFF
TRBJ2-5,NA,many,TRBV20-1,TGCAGTGCTACAGGGATCTATTCGTACCAAGAGACCCAGTACTTC,CSATGIYSYQETQYF
TRBJ2-5,NA,NA,TRBV4-1,TGCGCCAGCAGCCCCCTGCGGGACTGGAGGGAGACCCAGTACTTC,CASSPLRDWRETQYF